This T cell receptor beta chain is drawn from a study of T cell responses to AZD1222 COVID-19 vaccine. Generated by immunoSEQ multiplex PCR, the TCRdb table keeps only in-frame clones and is missing some. The repertoire has 250,000 to 300,000 clones, around 92% of them found once; the top ten carry 0.55%. Concerning this clone itself: What it binds is unknown.

The study, taken as a whole, reports: Close to half of all spike-specific TCRs reportedly target regions of the variants that are unmutated. Repertoire sampling happened only post peak T cell response.

The V end was cut by 8 bases, the J end by 1 base, with 9 bases between. CDR1 is SEHNR and CDR2 is FQNEAQ in the germline V gene (reference sequence). The CDR3 covers 12 residues. The sequences come from peripheral blood, collected 28 days after the second AZD1222 dose. V and J are TRBV7-9 and TRBJ2-7, with no clear D. The sequence derives from an adult who received the AZD1222 COVID-19 vaccine. The CDR3 is CASGPSSYEQYF. The CDR3 DNA reads TGTGCCAGCGGACCTAGTTCCTACGAGCAGTACTTC.